This T cell receptor (beta chain) was profiled in a study of blood T cells in healthy people across ages. It was with a sample-barcoded 5' primer and a J-beta primer mix that a second PCR of roughly 6 to 12 cycles was run. Using its own MiXCR run on the 5' RACE reads, TCRdb lists one record per CDR3 protein. The table lists hundreds of thousands of distinct CDR3 sequences, approximately 40% of them singletons, with 30% in the top ten. Germline CDR1 and CDR2: SGHRS and YFSETQ. CDR3 length equals 16 residues. As to this clonotype: The junction and the germline gene differ at one end; a read error may be behind it.

The clonotype was recovered from a man aged 80 or over in good health. Sample: blood. The chain carries TRBV5-1 and TRBJ2-1; possible D gene TRBD2, 5 bases. The CDR3 loop reads CASSLPQSGSRNVQFF. The DNA for the CDR3 is TGCGCCAGCAGCTTGCCCCAATCGGGGAGTCGGAATGTGCAGTTCTTC.